The T cell receptor (beta chain) under discussion was sequenced for a study of cytomegalovirus exposure and HLA in healthy donors. Across the whole study: Within an early data release were tens of millions of unique TCRs drawn from HLA-typed donors.

The study ran its PCR with 60 Vbeta and 13 Jbeta primers. Sequenced by immunoSEQ multiplex PCR; TCRdb stores in-frame clones only, minus some. The profile shows fewer than 150,000 clones, 78% of them singletons. This CDR3 contains 16 residues. Germline loops: CDR1 ENHRY, CDR2 SYGVKD. The V and J ends lost 6 bases and 0 bases, in that order; junction bases with no gene match: 5. This clone is a singleton in its sample. Antigen: not known. Regarding the study as a whole: TCR beta chains numbering some 160 were designated cytomegalovirus-associated. Trimming of TCR beta V- and J-genes showed a link, identified in a later analysis, to a missense DCLRE1C variant. When a later analysis was performed, an Asian-associated ancestry cluster reportedly had fewer N-insertions than the approximately 680-donor mean.

Material for sequencing was PBMCs. The sequence was obtained from a male donor in good health and CMV-seronegative. The V call is TRBV10-3, the J call TRBJ2-4; the match to TRBD2 covers 10 bases. DNA of the CDR3: TGTGCCATCAGCCCTAGCGGGGGATTAGCCAAAAACATTCAGTACTTC. It encodes CAISPSGGLAKNIQYF.